Listed here are 10 T cell receptor beta chains from one sample, sequenced in a study of T cells in Graves' hyperthyroidism and ophthalmopathy. Researchers took RNA transcripts and amplified the TCR beta CDR3 regions from them. A set of HTBI primers served as the primers for a first-round RT-PCR of the TCR CDR3. TCRdb re-analysed the multiplex PCR reads in MiXCR, keeping a single row per CDR3 protein. This sample carries approximately 570,000 distinct CDR3 sequences, 20% of them seen once, and the ten largest clones take approximately 48%. The sequencing sample was made of blood. The source is a man in his forties with Graves' ophthalmopathy.

The CDR3 sequence: CATSQGYYEQYF. CDR3 nucleotide sequence: TGTGCCACGTCACAGGGTTACTACGAGCAGTACTTC. The chain employs TRBV6-1 and TRBJ2-7; tentatively, D is TRBD1 (6 bases). V lost 10 bases and J 3 bases, leaving 13 bases between the germline ends. The CDR3 runs to 12 residues. CDR1 MNHNS and CDR2 SASEGT come from the germline V gene.

The sample holds many counts of this clonotype. The chain recombines TRBV3-2 with TRBJ2-3; TRBD1 is taken as the D call from the table, unchecked against the DNA. TRBV3-2 is a pseudogene segment. The CDR3 length is 13 residues. The CDR3 nucleotides are TGTGCCAGCAGGACATGGCCCCTGGATACGCAGTATTTT. Its translation: CASRTWPLDTQYF.

The chain carries TRBV12-3 or TRBV12-4 and TRBJ1-5; 7 nucleotides agree with TRBD1. This CDR3 spans 15 amino acids. The junction had 8 bases not matched to a gene; V was cut back by 5 bases and J by 4 bases. CDR3 amino acids: CASSVGQERNQPQHF. CDR3 coding DNA: TGTGCCAGCAGTGTAGGACAGGAGCGAAATCAGCCCCAGCATTTT.

The J gene is TRBJ1-1, the V gene TRBV7-9; D perhaps matches TRBD1 (5 bases). The V end lost 5 bases, the J end lost 8 bases, and 15 bases lay between the germline ends. CDR1 and CDR2 from the germline V gene are SEHNR and FQNEAQ (reference sequence). The CDR3 consists of 13 residues. The CDR3 DNA follows: TGTGCCAGCAGCCGACTAGGGACCGAAGAAGCTTTCTTT. Translated, it gives CASSRLGTEEAFF. The full variable domain, rest sourced from reference TRBV7-9 and TRBJ1-1, is DTGVSQNPRHKITKRGQNVTFRCDPISEHNRLYWYRQTLGQGPEFLTYFQNEAQLEKSRLLSDRFSAERPKGSFSTLEIQRTEQGDSAMYLCASSRLGTEEAFFGQGTRLTVV.

This clonotype was recorded a few times. The V gene is TRBV6-1, the J gene TRBJ1-4; unclear D gene. From germline, CDR1 is MNHNS and CDR2 SASEGT. With 2 bases removed from V and 4 bases from J, the gap between germline ends came to 8 bases. This CDR3 is built from 14 residues. The CDR3 sequence is CASSERPLNEKLFF. DNA of the CDR3: TGTGCCAGCAGTGAAAGGCCCCTTAATGAAAAACTGTTTTTT.

This clonotype was detected ten times or more. This chain connects TRBV13 to TRBJ2-1; no reliable D call. Per the germline V gene, CDR1 is PRHDT and CDR2 is FYEKMQ (reference sequence). The germline V and J ends were trimmed by 2 bases and 0 bases, with 5 bases remaining between them. The CDR3 has 14 amino acids. CDR3 DNA sequence: TGTGCCAGCAGCTTATGGGTCTCCTACAATGAGCAGTTCTTC. Protein: CASSLWVSYNEQFF. Combining the CDR3 with reference TRBV13 and TRBJ2-1 gives the whole variable domain AAGVIQSPRHLIKEKRETATLKCYPIPRHDTVYWYQQGPGQDPQFLISFYEKMQSDKGSIPDRFSAQQFSDYHSELNMSSLELGDSALYFCASSLWVSYNEQFFGPGTRLTVL.

V and J are TRBV5-1 and TRBJ1-2; no clear D. In germline, CDR1 is SGHRS, CDR2 YFSETQ. The CDR3 runs to 11 residues. V lost 5 bases to trimming and J lost 4 bases, with 6 bases between them. CDR3: CASRASYGYTF. As DNA, the CDR3 is TGCGCCAGCAGAGCTTCCTATGGCTACACCTTC.

This clonotype was recorded many times. The chain joins TRBV28 to TRBJ1-5; the D gene is possibly TRBD1 (5 bases). V lost 2 bases, J lost 4 bases, and 12 bases lay in between. The CDR3 has 15 residues. Germline CDR1 MDHEN, CDR2 SYDVKM. For the CDR3, the DNA is TGTGCCAGCAGTTTACTCCGGGACCGTAATCAGCCCCAGCATTTT. It translates to CASSLLRDRNQPQHF. Complete variable domain (other parts from reference TRBV28 and TRBJ1-5): DVKVTQSSRYLVKRTGEKVFLECVQDMDHENMFWYRQDPGLGLRLIYFSYDVKMKEKGDIPEGYSVSREKKERFSLILESASTNQTSMYLCASSLLRDRNQPQHFGDGTRLSIL.

At least ten counts were recorded for this clonotype. J is TRBJ2-5 and V is TRBV28; D possibly corresponds to TRBD2 (7 bases). The CDR3 is made up of 14 amino acids. Germline loops: CDR1 MDHEN, CDR2 SYDVKM. Trimming took 5 bases from V and 3 from J, leaving 13 bases between them. The CDR3 region has the DNA TGTGCCAGCAGTCCTCAGGGGAGGGAAGAGACCCAGTACTTC. Protein product: CASSPQGREETQYF.

The chain links TRBV28 to TRBJ1-1, with D tentatively TRBD1 (5 bases). CDR3 length: 12 amino acids. The V gene lost 6 bases and the J gene lost 4 bases, with 9 bases spanning the gap. Germline values: CDR1 MDHEN, CDR2 SYDVKM. CDR3 region: CASREGTTEAFF. CDR3 nucleotide sequence: TGTGCCAGCAGAGAGGGGACCACTGAAGCTTTCTTT.